This TCR beta chain was profiled in a study of cytomegalovirus exposure and HLA in healthy donors. About the research overall: The roughly 120 million unique TCR beta sequences, from about 179 million T cells, were found by an earlier analysis.

This clone was counted a few times. Its antigen is unknown. The study ran its PCR with 60 Vbeta and 13 Jbeta primers. Libraries were prepared by immunoSEQ multiplex PCR; TCRdb keeps only in-frame clonotypes and omits some of them. The sample records some 200,000 clones, around four fifths being singletons. Notes on the study in general: Prediction of most subjects' HLA-A and HLA-B alleles by TCR beta sequences was reportedly accurate. The authors considered a cluster of highly shared sequence variants likely to be a sequencing artifact.

The V gene lost 1 base and the J gene lost 4 bases, with 14 bases spanning the gap. Germline lookup yields CDR1 SGHKS and CDR2 YYEKEE (reference sequence). The CDR3 sequence is 15 residues long. Specimen: PBMCs. The chain recombines TRBV5-5 with TRBJ1-2; D gene uncertain. This TCR came from a man aged 45-65 years in good health and CMV-seronegative. The CDR3 DNA follows: TGTGCCAGCAGCTTGTGGAGTTACGAGAGCTATGGCTACACCTTC. Translated, it gives CASSLWSYESYGYTF.